Following are 3 T cell receptor beta chains from one sample sequenced in a study of T cells after yellow fever vaccination. From the 5' RACE reads, TCRdb called clonotypes with MiXCR, one entry per CDR3 protein. The table records some 300,000 distinct CDR3 sequences, roughly 3.5% of them present only once. The material was PBMCs, obtained on the day of the yellow fever booster vaccination. These receptors came from a man aged 18 to 30 who received the YFV17D yellow fever vaccine.

V is TRBV5-1 and J is TRBJ2-1; 8 bases are a match to TRBD1. The CDR3 extends over 15 amino acids. Trimming took 4 bases from V and 9 from J; bases not matched to a gene: 12. Germline CDR1 reads SGHRS; CDR2 reads YFSETQ. The CDR3 DNA follows: TGCGCCAGCAGCCCCCGGACAGGGACTTTGGGTGAGCAGTTCTTC. Translated, it gives CASSPRTGTLGEQFF.

This clonotype occurred a few times. This chain joins TRBV7-3 and TRBJ2-3, with D perhaps being TRBD1 or TRBD2 (5 bases each). Germline V gene data show CDR1 as SGHTA and CDR2 as FQGTGA. The CDR3 totals 15 residues. V gave up 0 bases and J gave up 4 bases, with 11 bases separating them. The chain's CDR3 is CASSLTQGGSDTQYF. In nucleotides, the CDR3 is TGTGCCAGCAGCTTAACGCAGGGCGGGTCAGATACGCAGTATTTT.

This clonotype was observed many times. V gene TRBV6-2 or TRBV6-3 combines with J gene TRBJ1-5; D is uncertain. Looked up from germline, CDR1 is MNHEY and CDR2 is SVGEGT. This CDR3 spans 13 amino acids. V dropped 5 bases and J dropped 7 bases, with 12 bases sitting between them. CDR3 in amino acids: CASSKRRGQPQHF. The DNA for the CDR3 is TGTGCCAGCAGTAAGAGGCGAGGGCAGCCCCAGCATTTT.